This TCR beta chain was profiled in a study of blood T cells in healthy people across ages. The second PCR ran about 6 to 12 cycles with a sample-barcoded 5' primer and J-beta primers. TCRdb processed the 5' RACE reads anew with MiXCR; each CDR3 protein has one entry. The data contain hundreds of thousands of distinct CDR3 sequences, around 26% of them singletons. The CDR3 consists of 12 residues. Germline V gene data show CDR1 as DFQATT and CDR2 as SNEGSKA (reference sequence). Collection of 9 to 10 milliliters of peripheral blood was performed for each donor. This clonotype has only a few counts. An end of the junction does not agree with germline; a read error may underlie this.

This TCR derives from a woman of 80 years or more in good health. V usage is TRBV20-1 and J usage is TRBJ2-5, with 8 bases aligning to TRBD2. The sample taken for sequencing was blood. The CDR3 reads CRARGGGETQYF. Here the CDR3 DNA reads TGCAGGGCTAGAGGCGGGGGGGAGACCCAGTACTTC.